This T cell receptor (beta chain) came from a study of blood T cells in healthy people across ages. The germline CDR1 and CDR2 sequences are MNHEY and SVGEGT. The CDR3 loop spans 12 amino acids. Unmatched junction bases numbered 4, after V lost 5 bases and J lost 10 bases. This clonotype was recorded only once. A second roughly 6 to 12 cycle PCR used barcoded and J-beta primers. TCRdb processed the 5' RACE reads anew with MiXCR; each CDR3 protein has one entry. The sample yields over 1.5 million distinct CDR3 sequences, 40% to 55% seen once. Sequenced sample: blood. The source is a woman in her thirties or forties in good health. The rearrangement uses TRBV6-2 or TRBV6-3 and TRBJ2-3, with 9 nucleotides matching TRBD1. The CDR3 sequence: CASSTGTGSQYF. In DNA form, the CDR3 reads TGTGCCAGCAGTACCGGGACAGGGTCGCAGTATTTT.